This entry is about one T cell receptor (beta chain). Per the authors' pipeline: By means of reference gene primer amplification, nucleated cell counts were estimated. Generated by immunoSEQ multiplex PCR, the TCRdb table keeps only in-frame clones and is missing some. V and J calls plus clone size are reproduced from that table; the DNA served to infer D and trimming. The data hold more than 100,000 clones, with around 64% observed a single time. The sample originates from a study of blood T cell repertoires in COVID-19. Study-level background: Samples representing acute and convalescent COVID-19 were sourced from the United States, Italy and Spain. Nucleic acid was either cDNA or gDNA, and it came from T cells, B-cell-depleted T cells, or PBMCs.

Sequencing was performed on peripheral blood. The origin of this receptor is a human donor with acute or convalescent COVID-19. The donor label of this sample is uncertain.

CDR3 region: CASSVLDRGTTDTQYF. In DNA form, the CDR3 reads TGTGCCAGCAGCGTACTGGACAGGGGAACAACAGATACGCAGTATTTT. The J gene is TRBJ2-3, the V gene TRBV9, with TRBD1 matching over 9 bases. The length of the CDR3 is 16 residues. The germline gives CDR1 SGDLS, CDR2 YYNGEE. V trimming: 1 base; J trimming: 3 bases; junction bases outside the gene matches: 6.